This T cell receptor beta chain was identified during a study of early T cells in non-severe SARS-CoV-2 infection. Individual cDNA molecules received unique molecular identifiers. TCRdb called the 5' RACE reads again in MiXCR, with one record for every CDR3 protein. The sample lists under 65,000 distinct CDR3 sequences; 12% were seen once. The CDR3 totals 13 residues. V was clipped by 6 bases and J by 0 bases, with 9 bases between them. Germline V CDR1 and CDR2: SQVTM, ANQGSEA. The chain carries TRBV29-1 and TRBJ1-5; TRBD1 is a possible D gene (5 bases). What was sequenced was whole blood. This TCR came from an adult who was a healthcare worker with PCR-confirmed SARS-CoV-2 infection or an uninfected control (not recorded which). The CDR3 nucleotides are TGCAGCGTCGTCACAGGTAGCAATCAGCCCCAGCATTTT. Its protein is CSVVTGSNQPQHF.